This T cell receptor (beta chain) was observed in a study of blood T cell repertoires in COVID-19. The overall study: Specimens from acute and convalescent COVID-19 originated in the United States, Italy and Spain. Sample material is recorded as cDNA or gDNA derived from T cells, B-cell-depleted T cells, or PBMCs.

The V gene's germline CDR1 is SGHAT and CDR2 FQDESV (reference sequence). CDR3 size: 16 residues. Trimming stripped 5 bases from V and 4 bases from J, with 21 bases between. Participants were aged roughly 18 to 95 years, lived in about 26 US areas, and enrolled virtually. The study assigned cohorts using participant-reported clinical history. Some clones are missing from TCRdb's copy, which holds only in-frame ones; the method was immunoSEQ multiplex PCR. Of around 300,000 clones in the sample, around 90% were seen once. Sequencing input: PBMCs or T cells enriched from blood (not recorded which). The receptor was derived from a woman aged 45-65 years who had recovered from COVID-19. V usage is TRBV11-1 and J usage is TRBJ2-7; a weak D match, TRBD1 (6 bases). CDR3 in amino acids: CASSLDSSMATYEQYF. CDR3 DNA sequence: TGTGCCAGCAGCCTGGACAGTAGTATGGCGACTTACGAGCAGTACTTC.